This T cell receptor (delta chain) originates from a study of gamma-delta T cells after stem cell transplantation. This clone occurred once. The junction and the germline gene differ at one end; a read error may be behind it. Germline CDR1 GEAIGNYY, CDR2 EKD. The CDR3 loop spans 14 amino acids. TCRdb fed the RT-PCR reads to CATT. The table records a few thousand delta-chain clones, 1.9% of them present only once. This chain joins TRDV2 and TRDJ1; TRDD3 aligns across 7 bases. The TCR originated in a human donor. It is not recorded whose cells these are; they may come from a transplant donor. Sequenced input: gamma-delta T cells. The CDR3 loop reads CACDDLGASDKIIF. DNA for the CDR3: TGTGCCTGTGACGACCTGGGGGCTAGCGATAAAATCATCTTT.